The 24 T cell receptor beta chains below come from one sample, sequenced in a study of T cell responses to AZD1222 COVID-19 vaccine. The assay was immunoSEQ multiplex PCR, and TCRdb's table has in-frame clones only and misses some. The sample records around 150,000 clones, approximately 85% being singletons. The sequencing used peripheral blood, collected 28 days after the second dose of the MenACWY control vaccine. The receptors stem from an adult who received the MenACWY meningococcal vaccine as a control.

This clone showed up just once. V and J are TRBV2 and TRBJ2-4, with 7 nucleotides matching TRBD1. This CDR3 is 12 amino acids long. Germline CDR1 is SNHLY and CDR2 is FYNNEI. V gave up 0 bases and J gave up 15 bases; unmatched junction bases: 5. CDR3 region: CASSEAVTGTYF. The CDR3 DNA reads as TGTGCCAGCAGTGAAGCCGTGACAGGGACGTACTTC.

The V and J genes are TRBV5-4 and TRBJ2-2, with TRBD1 matching 7 bases. The V and J ends lost 1 base and 2 bases, in that order; junction bases with no gene match: 14. The CDR3 extends over 19 amino acids. Looked up from germline, CDR1 is SGHNT and CDR2 is YYREEE (reference sequence). The CDR3 DNA is TGTGCCAGCAGCTTGAGTTGGGTTAGGGCAGGGGGTAACACCGGGGAGCTGTTTTTT. As protein: CASSLSWVRAGGNTGELFF.

This chain connects TRBV5-1 to TRBJ2-5, with no clear D. V was clipped by 4 bases and J by 4 bases, with 11 bases between them. Germline-derived CDR1 and CDR2 are SGHRS and YFSETQ. The CDR3 has 13 amino acids. The CDR3, as DNA: TGCGCCAGCAGCATTGACATTCTAGAGACCCAGTACTTC. It yields the protein CASSIDILETQYF.

The CDR3: CASSLVRRSEAFF. CDR3 nucleotide sequence: TGTGCCAGCAGTTTAGTGCGGCGGTCTGAAGCTTTCTTT. The chain couples TRBV12-3 or TRBV12-4 to TRBJ1-1; D not certain. Trimming cost V 1 base and J 6 bases, with 9 bases left between them. The CDR3 is made up of 13 amino acids.

CDR3 loop: CASTGRLWEKLFF. Written as DNA, the CDR3 is TGTGCCAGTACAGGGAGGCTATGGGAAAAACTGTTTTTT. The chain combines TRBV12-3 or TRBV12-4 with TRBJ1-4; tentatively, D is TRBD1 (6 bases). V was cut by 9 bases and J by 8 bases, with 16 bases left in between. CDR3 length: 13 amino acids.

The genes are TRBV13 and TRBJ1-3; tentatively, D is TRBD1 (5 bases). The CDR3 extends over 15 amino acids. V lost 1 base, J lost 1 base, and 8 bases lay in between. Germline V gives CDR1 PRHDT, CDR2 FYEKMQ (reference sequence). The CDR3 DNA follows: TGTGCCAGCAGCTTAGCTTCAGGGTCTGGAAACACCATATATTTT. Encoded protein: CASSLASGSGNTIYF. Full variable domain (remainder filled in from reference TRBV13 and TRBJ1-3): AAGVIQSPRHLIKEKRETATLKCYPIPRHDTVYWYQQGPGQDPQFLISFYEKMQSDKGSIPDRFSAQQFSDYHSELNMSSLELGDSALYFCASSLASGSGNTIYFGEGSWLTVV.

This chain connects TRBV20-1 to TRBJ1-5, with D maybe TRBD1 (5 bases). The CDR3 totals 15 residues. V lost 3 bases to trimming and J lost 0 bases, with 12 bases between them. Germline V gene lookup returns CDR1 DFQATT and CDR2 SNEGSKA (reference sequence). In DNA, the CDR3 is TGCAGTGCTAGTAGAGGGGCGGATAGCAATCAGCCCCAGCATTTT. Its protein product is CSASRGADSNQPQHF.

In its sample, this clone was seen once. V and J are TRBV6-5 and TRBJ1-1; TRBD1 might be the D (5 bases). The V gene lost 4 bases and the J gene lost 1 base, with 7 bases spanning the gap. The CDR3 contains 13 residues. Germline CDR1 MNHEY, CDR2 SVGAGI. Here the CDR3 DNA reads TGTGCCAGCAGTTCGGGACCGAACACTGAAGCTTTCTTT. This sequence encodes CASSSGPNTEAFF.

J is TRBJ2-2 and V is TRBV5-1, with D tentatively TRBD1 (5 bases). V dropped 0 bases and J dropped 5 bases, with 11 bases sitting between them. Germline CDR1 is SGHRS and CDR2 is YFSETQ. The CDR3 contains 15 residues. The CDR3 spells CASSLGTRSTGELFF. The CDR3 region has the DNA TGCGCCAGCAGCTTGGGGACACGGTCAACCGGGGAGCTGTTTTTT.

The genes are TRBV5-1 and TRBJ1-4; no firm D call. Trimming left V 0 bases short and J 3 bases short, with 9 bases between. CDR1 is SGHRS and CDR2 is YFSETQ in the germline V gene. The CDR3 length is 15 residues. CDR3 DNA sequence: TGCGCCAGCAGCTTGGCCGGGTCTTCTAATGAAAAACTGTTTTTT. Translation: CASSLAGSSNEKLFF.

CDR3 loop: CASSSLDSNQPQHF. The CDR3 bases are TGTGCCAGCTCATCTCTGGATAGCAATCAGCCCCAGCATTTT. This chain joins TRBV18 and TRBJ1-5; no firm D call. Trimming shortened V by 5 bases and J by 0 bases, and 8 bases separated the two germline ends. This CDR3 contains 14 residues. Germline V lookup: CDR1 KGHSH, CDR2 LQKENI.

The chain is built from TRBV19 and TRBJ2-3; D is perhaps TRBD1 (6 bases). This CDR3 contains 13 residues. The V end was cut by 6 bases, the J end by 2 bases, with 9 bases between. In germline, CDR1 is LNHDA, CDR2 SQIVND (reference sequence). The CDR3 DNA reads as TGTGCCAGTAGGTTGGGGGCCACAGATACGCAGTATTTT. Translation: CASRLGATDTQYF.

The chain recombines TRBV9 with TRBJ2-6; D is perhaps TRBD2 (7 bases). Germline-derived CDR1 and CDR2 are SGDLS and YYNGEE. The CDR3 has 18 residues. Trimming left V 5 bases short and J 0 bases short, with 18 bases between. The CDR3 region has the DNA TGTGCCAGCAGTAGGGGGGGATTAACATCCTCTGGGGCCAACGTCCTGACTTTC. It codes for CASSRGGLTSSGANVLTF.

CDR3 residues: CASSQDEGRWNGYTF. The CDR3 DNA is TGCGCCAGCAGCCAAGATGAAGGGAGGTGGAATGGCTACACCTTC. The chain is built from TRBV4-1 and TRBJ1-2, with D unresolved. The CDR3 is 15 residues long. Germline loops: CDR1 MGHRA, CDR2 YSYEKL. Trimming cost V 0 bases and J 6 bases, with 14 bases left between them.

The chain uses TRBV18 and TRBJ1-6; the match to TRBD1 covers 7 bases. Germline loops: CDR1 KGHSH, CDR2 LQKENI. The CDR3 covers 17 residues. Trimming took 2 bases from V and 9 from J; bases not matched to a gene: 13. CDR3 nucleotides: TGTGCCAGCTCACCATCAGTATCGGGACAGTCGGGTTCACCCCTCCACTTT. As protein: CASSPSVSGQSGSPLHF.

A single count supports this clone. The CDR3 loop reads CASSDGGINYGYTF. CDR3 DNA: TGTGCCAGCAGTGATGGGGGGATCAACTATGGCTACACCTTC. The chain is built from TRBV6-4 and TRBJ1-2; D possibly corresponds to TRBD1 (5 bases). CDR3 size: 14 residues. Trimming took off 3 bases at V and 2 bases at J, with 10 bases between the two ends. CDR1 is MRHNA, CDR2 SNTAGT, per germline.

The chain combines TRBV5-1 with TRBJ1-1; no reliable D call. This CDR3 contains 14 residues. Germline CDR1 and CDR2: SGHRS and YFSETQ. Trimming removed 6 bases from V and 0 bases from J, with 12 bases in between. The CDR3 DNA sequence: TGCGCCAGCACCCCCCGGGAAGTGAACACTGAAGCTTTCTTT. Amino acid sequence: CASTPREVNTEAFF.

The chain employs TRBV12-1 and TRBJ2-7; the table's D gene call, TRBD1, was not cross checked with the DNA. TRBV12-1 is classified as a pseudogene. The CDR3 contains 15 residues. This chain's CDR3 is CASIIWEQDAYEQYV. In DNA form, the CDR3 reads TGTGCCAGCATCATATGGGAACAGGATGCCTACGAGCAGTACGTC.

This clone was seen only once. This chain links TRBV4-3 with TRBJ2-7; TRBD1 agrees at 9 bases. There are 15 residues in the CDR3. Germline CDR1 is LGHNA and CDR2 is YSLEER. V gave up 0 bases and J gave up 5 bases; unmatched junction bases: 5. The CDR3: CASSQEQGARNEQYF. The DNA for the CDR3 is TGCGCCAGCAGCCAAGAACAGGGGGCTCGAAACGAGCAGTACTTC.

The V call is TRBV7-2, the J call TRBJ1-3; D gene unclear. This CDR3 spans 14 amino acids. Germline CDR1 is SGHTA and CDR2 is FQGNSA. Trimming removed 5 bases from V and 0 bases from J, with 8 bases in between. The CDR3 DNA sequence: TGTGCCAGCAGCCGTTTTTACTCTGGAAACACCATATATTTT. Residues: CASSRFYSGNTIYF.

This clone appeared once. The CDR3: CASRPTSGANVLTF. The CDR3 DNA follows: TGTGCCAGCAGGCCTACCTCTGGGGCCAACGTCCTGACTTTC. The chain recombines TRBV28 with TRBJ2-6, with D uncertain. Trimming stripped 6 bases from V and 0 bases from J, with 6 bases between. Germline-derived CDR1 and CDR2 are MDHEN and SYDVKM. The CDR3 consists of 14 residues.

The J gene is TRBJ2-7, the V gene TRBV7-2; D is undetermined. The CDR3 is 18 residues long. The germline V gene encodes CDR1 SGHTA and CDR2 FQGNSA. V dropped 2 bases and J dropped 0 bases, with 20 bases sitting between them. The CDR3 sequence: CASSLYAARFTGSYEQYF. CDR3 in DNA: TGTGCCAGCAGCTTATATGCGGCGAGGTTTACGGGCTCCTACGAGCAGTACTTC.

The gene calls are TRBV7-2 and TRBJ1-4; possible D gene TRBD1, 5 bases. V was cut by 3 bases and J by 1 base, with 9 bases left in between. The length of the CDR3 is 15 residues. CDR1 is SGHTA, CDR2 FQGNSA, per germline. For the CDR3, the DNA is TGTGCCAGCAGCTTCTATGGGGGAACTAATGAAAAACTGTTTTTT. Residues: CASSFYGGTNEKLFF.

The CDR3 loop is CASSTPKGSSGLTRNTIYF. CDR3 DNA: TGTGCCAGCAGCACCCCCAAGGGCAGCTCCGGGTTAACTCGAAACACCATATATTTT. The rearrangement links TRBV7-9 to TRBJ1-3; D is unclear. V lost 5 bases to trimming and J lost 5 bases, with 28 bases between them. The CDR3 loop spans 19 amino acids. Looked up from germline, CDR1 is SEHNR and CDR2 is FQNEAQ (reference sequence).